The present T cell receptor beta chain was sequenced within a study of blood T cell repertoires in COVID-19. In the study's own analysis: Using reference gene primer amplification, nucleated cell counts were estimated. Sequencing used immunoSEQ multiplex PCR; TCRdb keeps in-frame clones, though not all of them. V, J and clone size are those of that table, while D and trimming were read from the DNA. The sample holds roughly 98,000 clones, about 81% seen once. The CDR3 sequence is 11 residues long. V was pared by 4 bases and J by 9 bases, with 10 bases between. From germline, CDR1 is DFQATT and CDR2 SNEGSKA (reference sequence).

The V and J genes are TRBV20-1 and TRBJ2-1, with D hard to call. This TCR derives from a human donor in a cohort sampled during active COVID-19. Sequences were obtained from peripheral blood. CDR3 protein: CSANQVIEQFF. CDR3 nucleotides: TGCAGTGCTAATCAGGTCATTGAGCAGTTCTTC.